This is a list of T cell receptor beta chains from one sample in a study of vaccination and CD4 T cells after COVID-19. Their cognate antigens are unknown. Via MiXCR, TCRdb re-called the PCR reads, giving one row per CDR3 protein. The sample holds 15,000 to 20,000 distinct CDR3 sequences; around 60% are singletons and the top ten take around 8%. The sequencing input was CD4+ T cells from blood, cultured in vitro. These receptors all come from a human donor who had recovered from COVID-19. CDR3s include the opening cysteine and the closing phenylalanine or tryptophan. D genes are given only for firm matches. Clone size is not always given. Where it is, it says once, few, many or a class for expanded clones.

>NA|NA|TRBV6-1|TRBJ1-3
TGTGCCAGCAGTGAAAGGGGTGGCACCATATATTTT
CASSERGGTIYF
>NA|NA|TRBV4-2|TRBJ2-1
TGTGCCAGCAGCCAAGAAGGTAGCGGACCGTACAATGAGCAGTTCTTC
CASSQEGSGPYNEQFF
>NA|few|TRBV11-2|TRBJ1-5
TGTGCCAGCAGCTTGTGGGGCAATCAGCCCCAGCATTTT
CASSLWGNQPQHF
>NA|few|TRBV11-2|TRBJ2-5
TGTGCCAGCAGCTTAGCCAGTCAAGAGACCCAGTACTTC
CASSLASQETQYF
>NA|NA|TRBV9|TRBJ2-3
TGTGCCAGCAGCGTAGCCGGGGATGTACGTACGCAGTATTTT
CASSVAGDVRTQYF
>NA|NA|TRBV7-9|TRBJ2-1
TGCGCCAGCAGCAGCGGTACTACTTCCTACAATGAGCAGTTCTTC
CASSSGTTSYNEQFF
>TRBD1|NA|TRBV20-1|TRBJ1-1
TGCAGTGCTACCCGGGACAGGGCTGAAGCTTTCTTT
CSATRDRAEAFF
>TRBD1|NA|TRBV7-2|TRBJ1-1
TGTGCCAGCAGCTTATCAGGAGGGGGCAAAGGCGATGAAGCTTTCTTT
CASSLSGGGKGDEAFF
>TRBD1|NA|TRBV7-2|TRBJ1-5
TGTGCCAGCAGCAGAGGACAGGGGCCCAATCAGCCCCAGCATTTT
CASSRGQGPNQPQHF
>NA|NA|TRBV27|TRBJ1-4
TGTGCCAGCAGGGCTGCAACTAATGAAAAACTGTTTTTT
CASRAATNEKLFF
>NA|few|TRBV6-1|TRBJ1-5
TGTGCCACCTGGACGGGGAATAGCAATCAGCCCCAGCATTTT
CATWTGNSNQPQHF
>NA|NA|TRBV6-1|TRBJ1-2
TGTGCCAGCAGTGGACGAAGGTTCGACACCTTC
CASSGRRFDTF
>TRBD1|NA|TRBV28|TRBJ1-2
TGTGCCAGCAATGACTCCGGGACAGGGGGCTGGGGCTACACCTTC
CASNDSGTGGWGYTF
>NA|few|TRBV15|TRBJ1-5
TGTGCCACCAGCAGAGATAGGGGGGGCGAGGGTCAGCCCCAGCATTTT
CATSRDRGGEGQPQHF
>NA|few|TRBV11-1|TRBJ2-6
TGTGCCAGCAGCTTAGCCCCTTTCTCTGGGGCCAACGTCCTGACTTTC
CASSLAPFSGANVLTF
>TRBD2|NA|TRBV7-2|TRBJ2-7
TGTGCCAGCAGCGTCGCTAGCGGTCCCTACGAGCAGTACTTC
CASSVASGPYEQYF
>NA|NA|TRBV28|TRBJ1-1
TGTGCCAGCAGGCTAGAAAGTGTCACTGAAGCTTTCTTT
CASRLESVTEAFF
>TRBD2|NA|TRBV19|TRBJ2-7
TGTGCCAGTTCACGCCCCACTAGCGGGAACTCCTACGAGCAGTACTTC
CASSRPTSGNSYEQYF
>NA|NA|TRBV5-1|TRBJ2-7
TGCGCCAGCAGCTTGGACAGCAGATACGAGCAGTACTTC
CASSLDSRYEQYF
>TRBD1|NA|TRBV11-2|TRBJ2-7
TGTGCCAGCAGCATACCCGGGACAGGGGGAAGCGACGAGCAGTACTTC
CASSIPGTGGSDEQYF
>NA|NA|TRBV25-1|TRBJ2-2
TGTGCCAGCAGAGGTACAGGGAGGCGGGCCACCGGGGAGCTGTTTTTT
CASRGTGRRATGELFF
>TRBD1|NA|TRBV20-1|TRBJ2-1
TGCAGTGCTACTGGGGACAGCCAATACAATGAGCAGTTCTTC
CSATGDSQYNEQFF
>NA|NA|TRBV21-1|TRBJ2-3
TGTGCCAGCAGCAAAGGGCTACAGCGATCCGCACTAGCGGGACCATTTGGGGTAACAGATACGCAGTATTTT
CASSKGLQRSALAGPFGVTDTQYF
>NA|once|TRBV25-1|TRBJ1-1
TGTGCCAGCAGTGAAGGACGATATGACACTGAAGCTTTCTTT
CASSEGRYDTEAFF
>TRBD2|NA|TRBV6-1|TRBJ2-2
TGTGCCAGCAGGGGACTAGCGGGTGCTACCGGGGAGCTGTTTTTT
CASRGLAGATGELFF
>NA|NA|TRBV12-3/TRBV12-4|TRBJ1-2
TGTGCCAGCACTTTAAACGTCAGGGAGGGCGGCTACACCTTC
CASTLNVREGGYTF
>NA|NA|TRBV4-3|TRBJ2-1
TGCGCCAGCAGCGGGGAGGCGAGACACTACAATGAGCAGTTCTTC
CASSGEARHYNEQFF
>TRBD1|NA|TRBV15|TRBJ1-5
TGTGCCACCAGCAGCGACAGGGTAAATCAGCCCCAGCATTTT
CATSSDRVNQPQHF
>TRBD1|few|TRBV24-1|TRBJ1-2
TGTGCCACCAGTGACCCGGGGACAGTTTATGGCTACACCTTC
CATSDPGTVYGYTF
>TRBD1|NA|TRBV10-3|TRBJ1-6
TGTGCCATCAGTGATGGACAGGGAAATTCACCCCTCCACTTT
CAISDGQGNSPLHF
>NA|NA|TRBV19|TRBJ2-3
TGTGCCAGTAGTAAGGGACACGCCGCCCATACGCAGTATTTT
CASSKGHAAHTQYF
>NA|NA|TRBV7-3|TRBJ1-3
TGTGCCAGCAGCAGATCCCAGGGGCCGGGAAACACCATATATTTT
CASSRSQGPGNTIYF
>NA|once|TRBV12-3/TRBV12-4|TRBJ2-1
TGTGCCAGCAGTACCTCTTGGACCCTAGGCAGTCCGTCCTACAATGAGCAGTTCTTC
CASSTSWTLGSPSYNEQFF
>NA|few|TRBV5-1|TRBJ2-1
TGCGCCAGCAGCTTGGGGACCCTCTTGGGTGTCGATGAGCAGTTCTTC
CASSLGTLLGVDEQFF
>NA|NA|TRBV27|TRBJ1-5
TGTGCCAGCAGTTCCGGGAGTCAGCCCCAGCATTTT
CASSSGSQPQHF
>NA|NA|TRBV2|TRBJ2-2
TGTGCCAGCAGTGTTAGGGGTGGAAACACCGGGGAGCTGTTTTTT
CASSVRGGNTGELFF
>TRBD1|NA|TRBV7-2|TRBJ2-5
TGTGCCAGCAGCTTAGAGGGGGCCGGTTTAGGGACCCAGTACTTC
CASSLEGAGLGTQYF
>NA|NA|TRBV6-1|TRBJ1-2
TGTGCCAGCAGTGAACAAGACATCTATGGCTACACCTTC
CASSEQDIYGYTF
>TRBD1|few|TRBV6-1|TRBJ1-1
TGTGCCAGCAGTGCCCGGACAGGGAACACTGAAGCTTTCTTT
CASSARTGNTEAFF
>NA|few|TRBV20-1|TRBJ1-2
TGCAGTGCTAGAGATGCGGGGAAGAACTATGGCTACACCTTC
CSARDAGKNYGYTF
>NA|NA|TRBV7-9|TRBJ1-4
TGTGCCATCCAAGTGGTGGTGCACAACCTTGAAAAACTGTTTTTT
CAIQVVVHNLEKLFF
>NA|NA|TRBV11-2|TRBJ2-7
TGTGCCAGCAGCCGCCCGGTCCCCTACGAGCAGTACTTC
CASSRPVPYEQYF
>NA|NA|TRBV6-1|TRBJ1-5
TGTGCCAGCAAAGACCGGATGCCTAATCAGCCCCAGCATTTT
CASKDRMPNQPQHF
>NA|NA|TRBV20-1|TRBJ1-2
TGCAGTGCTAGCCCGAACATCGGCTATGGCTACACCTTC
CSASPNIGYGYTF
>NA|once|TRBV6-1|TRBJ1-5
TGTGCCAGCAGTGAAAAGGCAGGGTTGAGCAATCAGCCCCAGCATTTT
CASSEKAGLSNQPQHF
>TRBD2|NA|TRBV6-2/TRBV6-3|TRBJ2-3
TGTGCCAGCGGTAGCGGGAGGACCGCCAATACGCAGTATTTT
CASGSGRTANTQYF
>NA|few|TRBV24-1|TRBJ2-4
TGTGCCCCCCGGAAGATTCAGTACTTC
CAPRKIQYF
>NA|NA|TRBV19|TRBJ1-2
TGTGCCAGTAGTGCGGACAGATCCTATGGCTACACCTTC
CASSADRSYGYTF
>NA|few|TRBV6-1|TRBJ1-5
TGTGCCAGCAGTGAAGAGGCGGGGGGAAGGTCCCAGCATTTT
CASSEEAGGRSQHF
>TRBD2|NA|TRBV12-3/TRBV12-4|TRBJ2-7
TGTGCCAGCAGCCTCAGCGGGGGATCCTACGAGCAGTACTTC
CASSLSGGSYEQYF
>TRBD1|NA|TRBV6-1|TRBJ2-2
TGTGCCAGCGGGGGGACAGGGAGCGTCGCGAGGGAGCTGTTTTTT
CASGGTGSVARELFF
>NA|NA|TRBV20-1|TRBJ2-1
TGCAGTGCCGGAGGCGGCGGAGGTCCCCTCAATGAGCAGTTCTTC
CSAGGGGGPLNEQFF
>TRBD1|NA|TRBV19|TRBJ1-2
TGTGCCAGTATACAGGGGGCCTTTACCAACTATGGCTACACCTTC
CASIQGAFTNYGYTF
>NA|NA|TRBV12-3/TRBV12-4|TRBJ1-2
TGTGCTGGAGGGAGGGTCTATGGCTACACCTTC
CAGGRVYGYTF
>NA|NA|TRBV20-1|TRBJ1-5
TGCAGTGCTAGAGACCGACGGGGGAATCAGCCCCAGCATTTT
CSARDRRGNQPQHF